The 18 T cell receptor beta chains below come from one sample, sequenced in a study of regulatory T cells in long-lasting Graves disease. Time point denoted: newly diagnosed GD, antithyroid drugs for less than 3 months. The TCR library was made from RNA extracted from PBMCs. Through Arm-PCR of CDR3 regions and iRepertoire HTBI primers, TCR beta libraries were built. TCRdb reanalysed the multiplex PCR reads using MiXCR and keeps one entry per CDR3 protein. This table has around 400,000 distinct CDR3 sequences, 14% to 15% appearing once. This sample also belongs to another study, concerning T cells in Graves' hyperthyroidism and ophthalmopathy.

Material: peripheral blood mononuclear cells (PBMCs), obtained at new diagnosis, from a patient treated with antithyroid drugs. Receptors were obtained from a woman aged 35 to 49 with Graves disease.

The chain links TRBV27 to TRBJ2-4; tentatively, D is TRBD1 or TRBD2 (5 bases each). CDR3 length equals 14 residues. Trimming took off 4 bases at V and 7 bases at J, with 14 bases between the two ends. Germline V gene sequence: CDR1 MNHEY, CDR2 SMNVEV (reference sequence). CDR3 in amino acids: CASSSGTVGNIQYF. The CDR3 DNA is TGTGCCAGCAGTTCGGGGACGGTGGGGAACATTCAGTACTTC.

The chain uses TRBV7-9 and TRBJ2-1, with 8 bases that match TRBD2. Germline CDR1 is SEHNR and CDR2 is FQNEAQ (reference sequence). V dropped 1 base and J dropped 12; count of bases not matched to a gene: 5. The CDR3 consists of 13 residues. The CDR3 region is CASSLGWTSRQFF. CDR3 bases: TGTGCCAGCAGCTTAGGCTGGACTAGCAGGCAGTTCTTC.

Note on this clonotype: Just one base apart from a much larger clone, this may be a read error. This rearrangement joins TRBV14 to TRBJ1-6; the match to TRBD1 covers 10 bases. After removal of 4 bases from V and 9 bases from J, the junction contained 3 bases not matched to a gene. The CDR3 totals 14 residues. Germline CDR1 is SGHDN and CDR2 is FVKESK. This CDR3 reads CASSPGTGVSPLHF. The CDR3 DNA follows: TGTGCCAGCAGCCCCGGGACAGGGGTTTCACCCCTCCACTTT.

This chain uses TRBV12-3 or TRBV12-4 with TRBJ1-4; no reliable D call. The ends were cut back, 1 base at V and 4 bases at J, with 13 bases in the middle. This CDR3 comprises 16 residues. The CDR3 DNA is TGTGCCAGCAGTTTAGGGGCTGGGGAGTTTAATGAAAAACTGTTTTTT. It translates to CASSLGAGEFNEKLFF.

This chain joins TRBV7-2 and TRBJ2-2; D is ambiguous. Germline CDR1 reads SGHTA; CDR2 reads FQGNSA. Trimming took off 1 base at V and 7 bases at J, with 13 bases between the two ends. The CDR3 has 15 amino acids. The CDR3 coding sequence is TGTGCCAGCAGCTTAGACGAGAAAAGAAGCGGGGAGCTGTTTTTT. Translated, it gives CASSLDEKRSGELFF.

This clonotype was counted once. The genes are TRBV7-2 and TRBJ2-3; TRBD1 matches 10 bases. Germline CDR1 is SGHTA and CDR2 is FQGNSA. CDR3 length equals 14 residues. The junction had 3 bases not matched to a gene; V was cut back by 4 bases and J by 5 bases. The CDR3 reads CASSWTGGEDTQYF. DNA of the CDR3: TGTGCCAGCAGCTGGACAGGGGGTGAAGATACGCAGTATTTT.

This clonotype appeared many times. This rearrangement joins TRBV5-1 to TRBJ1-2; tentative D call: TRBD1 (6 bases). Germline CDR1 reads SGHRS; CDR2 reads YFSETQ. Trimming cost V 4 bases and J 0 bases, with 16 bases left between them. This CDR3 spans 16 amino acids. The CDR3 loop is CASSVATGRANYGYTF. CDR3 sequence (DNA): TGCGCCAGCAGCGTTGCCACAGGGAGAGCTAACTATGGCTACACCTTC.

This clonotype occurred a few times. The rearrangement links TRBV7-9 to TRBJ2-1, with 15 bases aligning to TRBD2. Germline CDR1 is SEHNR and CDR2 is FQNEAQ (reference sequence). The CDR3 is 16 amino acids. V lost 4 bases to trimming and J lost 10 bases; unmatched junction nucleotides: 8. The chain's CDR3 is CASSSGLAGGPEEQFF. Here the CDR3 DNA reads TGTGCCAGCAGCTCAGGACTAGCGGGAGGGCCAGAGGAGCAGTTCTTC.

The chain joins TRBV15 to TRBJ2-7; 9 positions agree with TRBD2. The germline V gene encodes CDR1 LNHNV and CDR2 YYDKDF (reference sequence). Unmatched junction bases numbered 16, after V lost 9 bases and J lost 10 bases. This CDR3 has 14 residues. DNA of the CDR3: TGTGCCACTGGACTGACTAGCGGTCCTACGAAACAGTACTTC. It specifies CATGLTSGPTKQYF.

This clonotype was counted at least ten times. The gene calls are TRBV7-9 and TRBJ2-1, with D perhaps TRBD2 (5 bases). The V end lost 8 bases, the J end lost 10 bases, and 15 bases lay between the germline ends. The germline V gene encodes CDR1 SEHNR and CDR2 FQNEAQ (reference sequence). CDR3 size: 12 residues. This chain's CDR3 is CASGLEPREQFF. The CDR3 nucleotides read TGTGCCAGCGGACTGGAACCCCGCGAGCAGTTCTTC.

This clonotype appeared many times. The rearrangement links TRBV14 to TRBJ1-1; a possible D gene is TRBD1 (5 bases). The CDR3 extends over 18 amino acids. V was clipped by 3 bases and J by 0 bases, with 20 bases between them. Germline-derived CDR1 and CDR2 are SGHDN and FVKESK. CDR3 DNA: TGTGCCAGCAGCCAGGACTCAGGGTATCCCTTCCTGAACACTGAAGCTTTCTTT. It specifies CASSQDSGYPFLNTEAFF.

This clonotype was counted ten times or more. This sequence joins TRBV12-3 or TRBV12-4 and TRBJ2-7, with TRBD1 matching over 8 bases. V shed 3 bases and J 0 bases; nucleotides not matched to a gene: 4. CDR3 size: 15 residues. CDR3 region: CASSLRTGISYEQYF. In nucleotides, the CDR3 is TGTGCCAGCAGTTTGAGGACAGGGATCTCCTACGAGCAGTACTTC.

In this sample, this clonotype turned up many times. The chain carries TRBV11-2 and TRBJ2-5; the match to TRBD1 covers 7 bases. The CDR3 covers 13 residues. V lost 5 bases and J lost 2; bases outside the gene matches: 2. Germline CDR1 SGHAT, CDR2 FQNNGV. CDR3 sequence reads: CASSRQGQETQYF. DNA of the CDR3: TGTGCCAGCAGCCGACAGGGTCAAGAGACCCAGTACTTC.

There are many counts of this clonotype. The V call is TRBV2, the J call TRBJ1-2; D is unresolved. V lost 2 bases and J 2 bases, leaving 12 bases between the germline ends. This CDR3 has 15 residues. CDR1 is SNHLY and CDR2 is FYNNEI in the germline V gene. Here the CDR3 reads CASSESGGGNYGYTF. DNA of the CDR3: TGTGCCAGCAGTGAAAGCGGTGGCGGGAACTATGGCTACACCTTC.

This clonotype was counted ten times or more. The chain combines TRBV9 with TRBJ2-1; D may be TRBD1 (6 bases). Near its end, the DNA agrees better with TRBJ2-5, so the J call may be wrong. The germline V gene has CDR1 SGDLS and CDR2 YYNGEE. This CDR3 is built from 15 residues. CDR3 sequence reads: CASSHPPQGGETQYF. For the CDR3, the DNA is TGTGCCAGCAGCCATCCCCCACAGGGCGGAGAGACCCAGTACTTC.

This clonotype was recorded a few times. This sequence joins TRBV5-1 and TRBJ2-2, with D possibly being TRBD2 (6 bases). V lost 1 base and J lost 2, with 12 bases in between. The germline V gene has CDR1 SGHRS and CDR2 YFSETQ. The CDR3 extends over 16 amino acids. CDR3 in amino acids: CASSLYGTANTGELFF. CDR3 sequence (DNA): TGCGCCAGCAGCTTGTATGGGACTGCCAACACCGGGGAGCTGTTTTTT.

This clonotype was found many times. V and J are TRBV2 and TRBJ2-5; TRBD1 matches at 7 bases. CDR1 SNHLY and CDR2 FYNNEI come from the germline V gene. V was clipped by 6 bases and J by 5 bases; unmatched bases: 6. The CDR3 has 13 amino acids. In DNA, the CDR3 is TGTGCCAGCAGGCTGGAACAGGGGGAGACCCAGTACTTC. Its protein is CASRLEQGETQYF.

This clonotype was seen a few times. The rearrangement links TRBV19 to TRBJ1-2, with 7 bases lining up with TRBD1. Germline V gives CDR1 LNHDA, CDR2 SQIVND (reference sequence). This CDR3 comprises 14 residues. Trimming removed 7 bases from V and 4 bases from J; junction bases left unmatched: 9. DNA of the CDR3: TGTGCCAGTAAAAGAGACAGGACAGGCTATGGCTACACCTTC. Amino acids: CASKRDRTGYGYTF.